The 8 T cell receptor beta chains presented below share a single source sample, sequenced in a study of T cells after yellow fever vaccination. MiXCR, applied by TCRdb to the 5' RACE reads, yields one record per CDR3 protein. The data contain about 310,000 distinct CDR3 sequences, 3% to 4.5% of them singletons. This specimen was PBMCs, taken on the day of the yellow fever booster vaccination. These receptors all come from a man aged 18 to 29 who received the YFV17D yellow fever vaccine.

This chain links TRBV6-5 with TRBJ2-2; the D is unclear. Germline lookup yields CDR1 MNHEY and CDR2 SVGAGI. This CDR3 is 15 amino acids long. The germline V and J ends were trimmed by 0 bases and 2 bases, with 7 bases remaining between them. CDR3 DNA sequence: TGTGCCAGCAGTTACTCCACAGAAAACACCGGGGAGCTGTTTTTT. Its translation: CASSYSTENTGELFF.

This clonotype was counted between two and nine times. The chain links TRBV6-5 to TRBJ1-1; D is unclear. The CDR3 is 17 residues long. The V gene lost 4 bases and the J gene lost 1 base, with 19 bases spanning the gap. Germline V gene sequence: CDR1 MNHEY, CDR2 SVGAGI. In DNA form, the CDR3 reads TGTGCCAGCAGTTCCACTCCCAACCGGCCAGCGAACACTGAAGCTTTCTTT. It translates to CASSSTPNRPANTEAFF.

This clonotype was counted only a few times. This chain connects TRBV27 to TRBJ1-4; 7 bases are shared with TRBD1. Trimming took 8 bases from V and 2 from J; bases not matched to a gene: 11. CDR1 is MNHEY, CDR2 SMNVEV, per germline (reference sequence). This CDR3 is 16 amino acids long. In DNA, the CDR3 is TGTGCCAGCCGCCTTTCCGTGACAGGGACTAATGAAAAACTGTTTTTT. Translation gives CASRLSVTGTNEKLFF.

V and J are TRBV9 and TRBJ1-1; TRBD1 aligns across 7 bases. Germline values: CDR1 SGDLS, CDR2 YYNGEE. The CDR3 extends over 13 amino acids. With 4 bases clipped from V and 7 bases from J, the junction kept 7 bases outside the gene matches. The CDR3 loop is CASSPRGRGEAFF. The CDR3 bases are TGTGCCAGCAGCCCTAGGGGGCGAGGTGAAGCTTTCTTT.

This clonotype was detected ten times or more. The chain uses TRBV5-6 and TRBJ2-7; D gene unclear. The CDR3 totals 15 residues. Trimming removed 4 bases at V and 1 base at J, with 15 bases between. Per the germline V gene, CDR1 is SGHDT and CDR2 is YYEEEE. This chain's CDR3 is CASSRKPENSYEQYV. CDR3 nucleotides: TGTGCCAGCAGCCGGAAGCCCGAAAATTCCTACGAGCAGTACGTC.

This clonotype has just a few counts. The CDR3 DNA reads TGCAGCGTTGGGCGGACGGGTAATGAAAAACTGTTTTTT. It is translated as CSVGRTGNEKLFF. The rearrangement joins TRBV29-1 to TRBJ1-4; no clear D. CDR1 SQVTM and CDR2 ANQGSEA come from the germline V gene. The CDR3 is 13 residues long. Between the trimmed V and J ends, which lost 4 bases and 4 bases, there was a span of 10 bases.

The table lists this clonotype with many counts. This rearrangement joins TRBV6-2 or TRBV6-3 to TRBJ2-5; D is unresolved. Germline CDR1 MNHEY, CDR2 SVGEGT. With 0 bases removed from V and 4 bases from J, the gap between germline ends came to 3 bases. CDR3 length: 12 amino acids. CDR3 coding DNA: TGTGCCAGCAGTTACTCGACAGAGACCCAGTACTTC. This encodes CASSYSTETQYF.

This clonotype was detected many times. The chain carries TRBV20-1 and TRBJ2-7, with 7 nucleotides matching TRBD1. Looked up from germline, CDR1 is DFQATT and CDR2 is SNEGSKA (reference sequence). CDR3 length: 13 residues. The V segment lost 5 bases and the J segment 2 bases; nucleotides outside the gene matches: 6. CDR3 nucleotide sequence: TGCAGTGCTTTACTCGGGACAGCCTACGAGCAGTACTTC. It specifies CSALLGTAYEQYF.